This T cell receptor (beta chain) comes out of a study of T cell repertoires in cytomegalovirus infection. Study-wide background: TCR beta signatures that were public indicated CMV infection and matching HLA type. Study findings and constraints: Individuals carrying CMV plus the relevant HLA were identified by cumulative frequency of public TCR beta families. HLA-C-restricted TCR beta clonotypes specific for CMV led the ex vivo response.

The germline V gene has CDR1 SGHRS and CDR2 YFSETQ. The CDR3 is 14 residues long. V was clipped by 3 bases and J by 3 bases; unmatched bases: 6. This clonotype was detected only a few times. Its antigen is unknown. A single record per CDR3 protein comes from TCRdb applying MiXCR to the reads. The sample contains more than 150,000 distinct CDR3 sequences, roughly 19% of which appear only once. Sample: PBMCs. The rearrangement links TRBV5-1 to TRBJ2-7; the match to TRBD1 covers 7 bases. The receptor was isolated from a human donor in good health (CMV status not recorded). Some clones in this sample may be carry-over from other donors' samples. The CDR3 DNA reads TGCGCCAGCAGCTGGAACAGGGGTGACTACGAGCAGTACTTC. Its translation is CASSWNRGDYEQYF.